This T cell receptor beta chain was profiled in a study of T-cell reconstitution after alpha-beta-depleted transplantation in children. Study-wide findings and caveats: Some patients owed their high day-60 TCRbeta diversity to surviving recipient T cells and thymic progenitors. Expanded clones from the graft, numbering several hundred, reportedly supplied alpha-beta T cells about two months after transplant. Newly made T cells mostly supplied T-cell counts and diversity one year after transplant.

In this sample, this clonotype turned up many times. Its antigen is undetermined. The TCRbeta library incorporated unique molecular identifiers. Via MiXCR, TCRdb re-called the PCR reads, giving one row per CDR3 protein. The sample comprises 250,000 to 300,000 distinct CDR3 sequences, around 9.1% of which are singletons, and around 7.6% rests with the top ten. Germline values: CDR1 ENHRY, CDR2 SYGVKD. The CDR3 totals 15 residues. Trimming took 6 bases from V and 2 from J; bases not matched to a gene: 6. This receptor was taken from a boy in the first two years of life with acute myeloid leukemia, due to receive a stem cell transplant. This chain joins TRBV10-3 and TRBJ2-7; 11 nucleotides match TRBD2. The sample was PBMCs, taken before TCRalphabeta/CD19-depleted stem cell transplant. The CDR3 DNA reads as TGTGCCATCAGCGAACTAGCGGGGGAAACCTACGAGCAGTACTTC. It encodes CAISELAGETYEQYF.